A single sample gave rise to the 3 T cell receptor beta chains below, sequenced in a study of identical twins. TCRdb fed the 5' RACE reads into MiXCR, producing one record per CDR3 protein. The repertoire holds over 250,000 distinct CDR3 sequences, with nearly 9.5% as singletons. These data were likewise used in another study, on yellow fever vaccine responses in identical twins.

The sequenced sample was CD8+ T cells sorted from blood. These receptors were collected from a woman in her late teens or twenties in good health.

J is TRBJ2-2 and V is TRBV28; the D is unclear. There are 13 residues in the CDR3. CDR1 and CDR2 (germline): MDHEN, SYDVKM. V lost 3 bases to trimming and J lost 4 bases, with 6 bases between them. The CDR3 loop reads CASSFGSTGELFF. As DNA, the CDR3 is TGTGCCAGCAGTTTTGGGTCCACCGGGGAGCTGTTTTTT. Full variable domain (remainder filled in from reference TRBV28 and TRBJ2-2): DVKVTQSSRYLVKRTGEKVFLECVQDMDHENMFWYRQDPGLGLRLIYFSYDVKMKEKGDIPEGYSVSREKKERFSLILESASTNQTSMYLCASSFGSTGELFFGEGSRLTVL.

This clonotype was seen more than once but under ten times. The V and J genes are TRBV29-1 and TRBJ2-7, with unresolved D. Trimming took 6 bases from V and 0 from J, leaving 12 bases between them. Germline values: CDR1 SQVTM, CDR2 ANQGSEA. The CDR3 spans 13 residues. CDR3 bases: TGCAGCGTGAGGACGGTCGTCTCCTACGAGCAGTACTTC. This gives the protein CSVRTVVSYEQYF.

This clonotype showed up many times. V and J are TRBV14 and TRBJ2-1, with a possible D match to TRBD1 (6 bases). V was trimmed by 2 bases and J by 0 bases, leaving 8 bases between them. CDR1 is SGHDN, CDR2 FVKESK, per germline. The length of the CDR3 is 15 residues. The CDR3 DNA sequence: TGTGCCAGCAGCCAACAGGGGAGCTCCTACAATGAGCAGTTCTTC. As protein: CASSQQGSSYNEQFF.